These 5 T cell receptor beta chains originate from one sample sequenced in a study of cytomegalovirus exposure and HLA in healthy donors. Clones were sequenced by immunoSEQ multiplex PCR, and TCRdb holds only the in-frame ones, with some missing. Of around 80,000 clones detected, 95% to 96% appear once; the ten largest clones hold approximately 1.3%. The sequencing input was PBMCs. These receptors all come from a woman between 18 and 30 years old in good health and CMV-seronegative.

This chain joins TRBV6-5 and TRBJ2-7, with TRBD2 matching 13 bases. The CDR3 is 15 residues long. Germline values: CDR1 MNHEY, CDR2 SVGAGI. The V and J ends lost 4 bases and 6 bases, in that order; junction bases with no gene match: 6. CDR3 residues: CASSFRTSGSAEQYF. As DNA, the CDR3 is TGTGCCAGCAGTTTCAGGACTAGCGGGAGCGCCGAGCAGTACTTC.

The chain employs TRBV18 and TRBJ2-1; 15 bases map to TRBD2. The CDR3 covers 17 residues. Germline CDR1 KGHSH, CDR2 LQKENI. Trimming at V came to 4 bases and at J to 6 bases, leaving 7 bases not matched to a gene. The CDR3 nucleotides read TGTGCCAGCTCACACGGACTAGCGGGAGGGCCGGGCAATGAGCAGTTCTTC. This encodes CASSHGLAGGPGNEQFF.

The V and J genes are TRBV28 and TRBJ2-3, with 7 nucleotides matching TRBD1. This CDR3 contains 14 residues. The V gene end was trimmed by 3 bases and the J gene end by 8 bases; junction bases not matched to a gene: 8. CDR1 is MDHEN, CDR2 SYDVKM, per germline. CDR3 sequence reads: CASSFSARGSTQYF. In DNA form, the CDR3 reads TGTGCCAGCAGTTTTTCGGCCAGGGGGAGTACGCAGTATTTT.

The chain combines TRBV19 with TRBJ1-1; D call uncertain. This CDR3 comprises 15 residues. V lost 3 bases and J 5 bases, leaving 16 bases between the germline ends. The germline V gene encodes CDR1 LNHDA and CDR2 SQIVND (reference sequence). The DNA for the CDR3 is TGTGCCAGTAGTATGGGGTCAGCGGGCCAGACTGAAGCTTTCTTT. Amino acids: CASSMGSAGQTEAFF.

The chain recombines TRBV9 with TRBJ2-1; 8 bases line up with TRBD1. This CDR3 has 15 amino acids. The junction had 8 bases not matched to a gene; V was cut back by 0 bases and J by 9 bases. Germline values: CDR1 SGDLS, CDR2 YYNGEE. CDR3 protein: CASSVGGDRISEQFF. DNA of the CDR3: TGTGCCAGCAGCGTAGGTGGGGACAGGATTTCTGAGCAGTTCTTC. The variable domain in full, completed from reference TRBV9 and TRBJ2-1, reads DSGVTQTPKHLITATGQRVTLRCSPRSGDLSVYWYQQSLDQGLQFLIQYYNGEERAKGNILERFSAQQFPDLHSELNLSSLELGDSALYFCASSVGGDRISEQFFGPGTRLTVL.